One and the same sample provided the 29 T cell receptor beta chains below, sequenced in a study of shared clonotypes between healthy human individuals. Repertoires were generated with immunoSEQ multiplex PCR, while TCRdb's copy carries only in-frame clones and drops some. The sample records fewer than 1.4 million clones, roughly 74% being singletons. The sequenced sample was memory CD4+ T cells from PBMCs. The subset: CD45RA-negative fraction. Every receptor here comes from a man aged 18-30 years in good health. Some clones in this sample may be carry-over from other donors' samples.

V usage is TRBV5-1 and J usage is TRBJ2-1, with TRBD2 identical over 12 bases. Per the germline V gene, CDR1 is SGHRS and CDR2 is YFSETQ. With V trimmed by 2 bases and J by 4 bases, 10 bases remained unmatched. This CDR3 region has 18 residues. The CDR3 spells CASSFTSGRPTPYNEQFF. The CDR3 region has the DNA TGCGCCAGCAGCTTTACTAGCGGGAGGCCTACCCCTTACAATGAGCAGTTCTTC.

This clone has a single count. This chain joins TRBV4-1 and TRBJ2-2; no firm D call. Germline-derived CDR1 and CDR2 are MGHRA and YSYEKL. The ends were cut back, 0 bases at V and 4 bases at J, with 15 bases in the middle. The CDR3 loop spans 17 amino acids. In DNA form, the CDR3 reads TGCGCCAGCAGCCAAGATTGGGCTAGTGGTAGCACCGGGGAGCTGTTTTTT. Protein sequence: CASSQDWASGSTGELFF.

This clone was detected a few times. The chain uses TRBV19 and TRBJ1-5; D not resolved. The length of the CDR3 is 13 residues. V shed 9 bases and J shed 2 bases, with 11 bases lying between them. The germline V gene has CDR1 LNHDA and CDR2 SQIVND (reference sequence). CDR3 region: CASSWQRNQPQHF. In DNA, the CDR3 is TGTGCCAGCAGCTGGCAGCGCAATCAGCCCCAGCATTTT. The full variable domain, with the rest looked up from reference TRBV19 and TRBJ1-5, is DGGITQSPKYLFRKEGQNVTLSCEQNLNHDAMYWYRQDPGQGLRLIYYSQIVNDFQKGDIAEGYSVSREKKESFPLTVTSAQKNPTAFYLCASSWQRNQPQHFGDGTRLSIL.

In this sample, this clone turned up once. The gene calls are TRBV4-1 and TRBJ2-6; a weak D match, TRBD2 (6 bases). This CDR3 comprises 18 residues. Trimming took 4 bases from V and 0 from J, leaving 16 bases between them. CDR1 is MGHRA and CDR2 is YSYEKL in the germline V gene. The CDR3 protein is CASSPGYREYSGANVLTF. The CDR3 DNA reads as TGCGCCAGCAGCCCGGGTTACCGGGAGTACTCTGGGGCCAACGTCCTGACTTTC.

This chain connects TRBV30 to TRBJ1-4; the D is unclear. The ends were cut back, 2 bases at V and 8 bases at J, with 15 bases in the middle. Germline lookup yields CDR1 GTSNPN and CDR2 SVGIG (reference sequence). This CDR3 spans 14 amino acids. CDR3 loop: CAWSPGTVGEKLFF. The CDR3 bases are TGTGCCTGGAGTCCCGGCACCGTTGGGGAAAAACTGTTTTTT.

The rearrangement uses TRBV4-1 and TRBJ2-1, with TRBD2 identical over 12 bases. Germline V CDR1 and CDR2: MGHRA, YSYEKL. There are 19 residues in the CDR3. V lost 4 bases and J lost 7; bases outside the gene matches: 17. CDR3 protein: CASSPLGLAGPLAGNEQFF. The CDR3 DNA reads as TGCGCCAGCAGCCCCCTTGGACTAGCGGGGCCTCTCGCGGGGAATGAGCAGTTCTTC.

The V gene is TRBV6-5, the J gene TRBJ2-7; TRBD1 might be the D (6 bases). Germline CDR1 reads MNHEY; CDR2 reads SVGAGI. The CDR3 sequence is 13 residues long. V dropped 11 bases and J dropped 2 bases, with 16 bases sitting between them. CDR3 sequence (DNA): TGTGCCGCAGGGGCCACGGGAACCTACGAGCAGTACTTC. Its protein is CAAGATGTYEQYF.

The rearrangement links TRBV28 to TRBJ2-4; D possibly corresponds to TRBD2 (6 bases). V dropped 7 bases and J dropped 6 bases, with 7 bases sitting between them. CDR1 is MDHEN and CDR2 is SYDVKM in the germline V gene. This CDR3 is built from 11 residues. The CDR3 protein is CASNSGNIQYF. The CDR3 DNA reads TGTGCCAGCAATAGCGGAAACATTCAGTACTTC. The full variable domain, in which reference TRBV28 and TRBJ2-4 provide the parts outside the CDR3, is DVKVTQSSRYLVKRTGEKVFLECVQDMDHENMFWYRQDPGLGLRLIYFSYDVKMKEKGDIPEGYSVSREKKERFSLILESASTNQTSMYLCASNSGNIQYFGAGTRLSVL.

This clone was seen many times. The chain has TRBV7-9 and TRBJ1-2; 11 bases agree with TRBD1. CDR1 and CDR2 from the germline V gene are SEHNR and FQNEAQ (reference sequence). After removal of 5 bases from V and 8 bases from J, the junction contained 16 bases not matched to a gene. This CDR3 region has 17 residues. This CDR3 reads CASSIRDRGTGREGYTF. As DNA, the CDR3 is TGTGCCAGCAGCATCCGGGACAGGGGGACGGGAAGAGAAGGCTACACCTTC.

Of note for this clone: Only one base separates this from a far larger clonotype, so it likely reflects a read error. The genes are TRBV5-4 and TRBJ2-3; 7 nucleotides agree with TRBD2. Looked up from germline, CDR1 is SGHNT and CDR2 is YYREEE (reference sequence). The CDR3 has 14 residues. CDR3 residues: CACSPKGGSDTQYF. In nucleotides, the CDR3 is TGTGCCTGCAGCCCCAAGGGAGGGTCAGATACGCAGTATTTT.

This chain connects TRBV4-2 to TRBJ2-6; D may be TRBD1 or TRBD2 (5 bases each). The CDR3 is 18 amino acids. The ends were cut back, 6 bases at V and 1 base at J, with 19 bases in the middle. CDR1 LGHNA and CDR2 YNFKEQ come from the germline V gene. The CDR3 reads CASSKSGRGGSGANVLTF. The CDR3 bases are TGTGCCAGCAGTAAGTCAGGGAGAGGTGGGTCTGGGGCCAACGTCCTGACTTTC.

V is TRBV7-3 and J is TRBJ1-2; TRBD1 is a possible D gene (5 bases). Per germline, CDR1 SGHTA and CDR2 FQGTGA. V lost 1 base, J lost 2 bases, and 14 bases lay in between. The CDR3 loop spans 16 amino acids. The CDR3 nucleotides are TGTGCCAGCAGCTTAAATGGGGACGGCGGGAACTATGGCTACACCTTC. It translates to CASSLNGDGGNYGYTF.

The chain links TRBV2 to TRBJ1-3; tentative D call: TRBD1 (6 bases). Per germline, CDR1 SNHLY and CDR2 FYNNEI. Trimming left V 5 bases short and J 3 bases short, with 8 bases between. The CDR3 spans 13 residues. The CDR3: CASSTDSGNTIYF. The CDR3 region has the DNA TGTGCCAGCAGTACGGACAGTGGAAACACCATATATTTT.

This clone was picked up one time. The CDR3 loop is CATGGTVAYEQYF. The CDR3 DNA reads as TGTGCCACTGGGGGGACCGTAGCCTACGAGCAGTACTTC. The V gene is TRBV28, the J gene TRBJ2-7, with D perhaps matching TRBD2 (6 bases). Germline lookup yields CDR1 MDHEN and CDR2 SYDVKM. The CDR3 runs 13 residues. V dropped 10 bases and J dropped 2 bases, with 15 bases sitting between them.

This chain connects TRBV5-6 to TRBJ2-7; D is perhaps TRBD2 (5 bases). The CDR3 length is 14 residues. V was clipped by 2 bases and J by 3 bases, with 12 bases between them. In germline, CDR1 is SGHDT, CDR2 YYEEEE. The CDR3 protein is CASSLGGEYYEQYF. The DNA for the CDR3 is TGTGCCAGCAGCTTAGGTGGGGAGTACTACGAGCAGTACTTC. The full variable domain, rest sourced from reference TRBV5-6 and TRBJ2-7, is DAGVTQSPTHLIKTRGQQVTLRCSPKSGHDTVSWYQQALGQGPQFIFQYYEEEERQRGNFPDRFSGHQFPNYSSELNVNALLLGDSALYLCASSLGGEYYEQYFGPGTRLTVT.

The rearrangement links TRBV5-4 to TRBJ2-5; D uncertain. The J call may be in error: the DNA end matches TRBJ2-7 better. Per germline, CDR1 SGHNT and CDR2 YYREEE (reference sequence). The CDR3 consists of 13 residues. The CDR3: CASSLSSIHEQYF. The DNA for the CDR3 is TGTGCCAGCAGCCTCTCCTCCATCCACGAGCAGTACTTC.

The CDR3 spells CASSEFQYF. The CDR3 DNA sequence: TGTGCCAGCAGTGAGTTCCAGTACTTC. V usage is TRBV6-1 and J usage is TRBJ2-7; D remains unclear. The V end was cut by 3 bases, the J end by 10 bases, with 4 bases between. Germline-derived CDR1 and CDR2 are MNHNS and SASEGT. This CDR3 has 9 residues.

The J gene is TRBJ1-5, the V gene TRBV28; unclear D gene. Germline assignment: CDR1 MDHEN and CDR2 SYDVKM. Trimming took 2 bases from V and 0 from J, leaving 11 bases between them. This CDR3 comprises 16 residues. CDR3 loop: CASSLAPDFSNQPQHF. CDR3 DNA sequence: TGTGCCAGCAGTTTAGCCCCGGACTTTAGCAATCAGCCCCAGCATTTT.

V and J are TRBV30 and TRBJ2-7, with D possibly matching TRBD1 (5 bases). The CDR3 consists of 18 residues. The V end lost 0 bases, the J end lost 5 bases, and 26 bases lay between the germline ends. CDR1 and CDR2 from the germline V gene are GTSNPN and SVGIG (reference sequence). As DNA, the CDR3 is TGTGCCTGGAGTGTACGCCGGTCGACCCTCCTATGGGGCGACGAGCAGTACTTC. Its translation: CAWSVRRSTLLWGDEQYF.

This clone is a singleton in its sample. The CDR3 DNA reads as TGTGCCAGCAGCTTCCCTGGGGGAAGGGAGCAGTTCTTC. This gives the protein CASSFPGGREQFF. The gene calls are TRBV7-2 and TRBJ2-1; perhaps D is TRBD1 or TRBD2 (5 bases each). Germline loops: CDR1 SGHTA, CDR2 FQGNSA. The CDR3 is 13 amino acids. Trimming left V 3 bases short and J 10 bases short, with 13 bases between.

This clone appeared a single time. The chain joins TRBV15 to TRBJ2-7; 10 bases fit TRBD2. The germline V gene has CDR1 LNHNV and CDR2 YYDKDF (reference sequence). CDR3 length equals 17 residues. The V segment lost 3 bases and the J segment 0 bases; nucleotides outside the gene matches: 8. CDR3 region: CATSRGGLALSSYEQYF. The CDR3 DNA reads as TGTGCCACCAGCAGGGGGGGACTAGCGCTGAGCTCCTACGAGCAGTACTTC.

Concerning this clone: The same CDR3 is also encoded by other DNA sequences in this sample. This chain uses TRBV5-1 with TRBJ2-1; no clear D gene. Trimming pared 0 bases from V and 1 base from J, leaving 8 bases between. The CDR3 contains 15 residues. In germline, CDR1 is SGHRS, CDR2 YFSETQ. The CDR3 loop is CASSLAGDSYNEQFF. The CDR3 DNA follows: TGCGCCAGCAGCTTGGCGGGTGATTCCTACAATGAGCAGTTCTTC.

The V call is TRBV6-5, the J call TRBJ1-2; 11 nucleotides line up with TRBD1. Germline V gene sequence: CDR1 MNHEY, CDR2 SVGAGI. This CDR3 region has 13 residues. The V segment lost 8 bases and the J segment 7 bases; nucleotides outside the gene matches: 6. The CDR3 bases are TGTGCCAGCGGCGGACAGGGGGCGAGTGGCTACACCTTC. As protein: CASGGQGASGYTF.

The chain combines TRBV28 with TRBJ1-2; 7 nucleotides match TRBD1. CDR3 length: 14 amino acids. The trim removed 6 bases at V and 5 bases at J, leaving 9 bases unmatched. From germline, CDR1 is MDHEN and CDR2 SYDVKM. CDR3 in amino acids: CASRRRTGVYGYTF. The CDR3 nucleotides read TGTGCCAGCAGGCGCCGTACAGGGGTATATGGCTACACCTTC.

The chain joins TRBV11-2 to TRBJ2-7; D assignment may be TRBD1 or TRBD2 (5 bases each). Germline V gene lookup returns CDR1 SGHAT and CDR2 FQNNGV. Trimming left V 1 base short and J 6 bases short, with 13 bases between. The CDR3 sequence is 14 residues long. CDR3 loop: CASSLVLGVTEQYF. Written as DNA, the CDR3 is TGTGCCAGCAGCTTAGTACTAGGGGTAACCGAGCAGTACTTC. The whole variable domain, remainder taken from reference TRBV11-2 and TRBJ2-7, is EAGVAQSPRYKIIEKRQSVAFWCNPISGHATLYWYQQILGQGPKLLIQFQNNGVVDDSQLPKDRFSAERLKGVDSTLKIQPAKLEDSAVYLCASSLVLGVTEQYFGPGTRLTVT.

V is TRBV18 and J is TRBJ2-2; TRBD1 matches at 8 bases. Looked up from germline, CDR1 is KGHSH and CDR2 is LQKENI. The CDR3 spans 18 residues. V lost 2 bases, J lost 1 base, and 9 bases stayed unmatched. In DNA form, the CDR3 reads TGTGCCAGCTCACCAACACTCAGGGGGCCCTTGAACACCGGGGAGCTGTTTTTT. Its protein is CASSPTLRGPLNTGELFF.

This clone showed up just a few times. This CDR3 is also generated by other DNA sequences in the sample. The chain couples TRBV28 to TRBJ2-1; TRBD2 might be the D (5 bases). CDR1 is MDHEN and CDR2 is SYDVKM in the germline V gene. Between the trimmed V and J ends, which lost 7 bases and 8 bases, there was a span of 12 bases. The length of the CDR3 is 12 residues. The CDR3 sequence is CASTPRLHEQFF. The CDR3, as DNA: TGTGCCAGCACTCCTCGACTACATGAGCAGTTCTTC.

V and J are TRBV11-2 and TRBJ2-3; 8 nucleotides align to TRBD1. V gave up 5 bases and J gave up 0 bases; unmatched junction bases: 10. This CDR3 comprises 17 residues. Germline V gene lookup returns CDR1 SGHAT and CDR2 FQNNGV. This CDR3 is CASSPRRGPSSTDTQYF. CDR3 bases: TGTGCCAGCAGCCCACGCAGGGGGCCATCTAGCACAGATACGCAGTATTTT.

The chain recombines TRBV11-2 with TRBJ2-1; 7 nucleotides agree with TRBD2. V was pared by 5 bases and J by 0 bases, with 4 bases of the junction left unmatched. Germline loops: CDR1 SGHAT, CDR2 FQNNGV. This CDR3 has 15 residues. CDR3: CASSPSGNSYNEQFF. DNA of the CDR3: TGTGCCAGCAGCCCAAGCGGGAACTCCTACAATGAGCAGTTCTTC.